Below, 8 T cell receptor beta chains from the same sample are listed, as sequenced in a study of OX40 agonist ivuxolimab in advanced cancers. Some clones are missing from TCRdb's copy, which holds only in-frame ones; the method was immunoSEQ multiplex PCR. Of 40,000 to 50,000 clones in the sample, around nine tenths were seen once. Specimen: CD4+ or CD8+ T cells sorted from blood, collected in a trial of the OX40 agonist ivuxolimab. These receptors all stem from an adult with an advanced solid tumor such as melanoma, head and neck, liver or kidney cancer.

Turning to this clone: A read error may account for a junction end that differs from germline. This chain uses TRBV7-7 with TRBJ2-1, with unresolved D. This CDR3 has 12 residues. CDR1 is SSHAT, CDR2 FNYEAQ, per germline (reference sequence). CDR3 region: CASSPNVGEQFF. CDR3 nucleotides: TGTGCTAGCAGTCCGAACGTGGGGGAGCAGTTCTTC.

The V gene is TRBV9, the J gene TRBJ2-3; TRBD2 matches at 12 bases. The CDR3 runs 18 residues. In germline, CDR1 is SGDLS, CDR2 YYNGEE. The V and J ends lost 0 bases and 4 bases, in that order; junction bases with no gene match: 9. CDR3 sequence reads: CASSVGLAGGLLSDTQYF. The DNA for the CDR3 is TGTGCCAGCAGCGTAGGCCTAGCGGGAGGGTTGTTGTCAGATACGCAGTATTTT.

The V call is TRBV2, the J call TRBJ2-1; TRBD2 aligns across 7 bases. Germline V gene data show CDR1 as SNHLY and CDR2 as FYNNEI. V shed 8 bases, J shed 4 bases, and the junction held 5 bases outside the gene matches. The CDR3 consists of 13 residues. Written as DNA, the CDR3 is TGTGCCAGCCTACGACTAGCATACAATGAGCAGTTCTTC. This codes for CASLRLAYNEQFF.

The chain combines TRBV6-6 with TRBJ2-5; TRBD1 matches 7 bases. V shed 6 bases, J shed 5 bases, and the junction held 9 bases outside the gene matches. This CDR3 comprises 14 residues. Germline V CDR1 and CDR2: MNHNY, SVGAGI (reference sequence). The DNA of the CDR3 is TGTGCCAGCAGGCTGGGACAGAGTAAGGAGACCCAGTACTTC. Its protein product is CASRLGQSKETQYF.

The chain is built from TRBV7-6 and TRBJ2-5; tentatively, D is TRBD1 (7 bases). CDR3 size: 15 residues. Germline V CDR1 and CDR2: SGHVS, FNYEAQ. V dropped 7 bases and J dropped 5 bases, with 20 bases sitting between them. The CDR3 loop is CASKEGAGTIETQYF. For the CDR3, the DNA is TGTGCCAGCAAGGAGGGGGCAGGGACCATTGAGACCCAGTACTTC.

The gene calls are TRBV28 and TRBJ2-5; D is uncertain. Germline V gene lookup returns CDR1 MDHEN and CDR2 SYDVKM. V was pared by 1 base and J by 4 bases, with 7 bases between. The CDR3 is 13 amino acids. Here the CDR3 reads CASSLSGRETQYF. The DNA of the CDR3 is TGTGCCAGCAGTTTATCAGGACGAGAGACCCAGTACTTC.

The chain has TRBV11-2 and TRBJ1-2, with D possibly matching TRBD1 (5 bases). V was shortened by 5 bases and J by 6 bases, with 13 bases between the two germline ends. Germline V gives CDR1 SGHAT, CDR2 FQNNGV. This CDR3 region has 13 residues. CDR3 protein: CASSPRDGDGYTF. The CDR3 bases are TGTGCCAGCAGCCCTCGGGACGGAGATGGCTACACCTTC.

The chain recombines TRBV7-2 with TRBJ2-3; 13 positions match TRBD2. J gave up 7 bases and V 4 bases, and 5 bases lay outside the gene matches. The CDR3 extends over 15 amino acids. CDR1 and CDR2 from the germline V gene are SGHTA and FQGNSA. The CDR3 DNA is TGTGCCAGCAGCTCTACTAGCGGGGGGGGGAATACGCAGTATTTT. It translates to CASSSTSGGGNTQYF.